This T cell receptor beta chain was captured in a study of technical replicates of blood from several donors (dated by TCRdb to between 2016 and 2019). This clone was seen only a few times. Its antigen specificity is not known. No base qualities exist here, and no much larger clone lies one base off it. The germline V gene (reference sequence) provides CDR1 LNHDA and CDR2 SQIVND. Germline trimming amounts to 2 bases on V and 7 bases on J, with 9 as the count of junction bases outside the gene matches. Measured from the cysteine to the phenylalanine, the CDR3 is 15 residues long. Only the CDR3 portion is preserved as DNA: 45 bases, with reading frame beginning at the first base. Preparation of the library involved the immunoSEQ multiplex PCR assay. In its TCRdb copy, this immuneACCESS table keeps in-frame sequences only and misses some clones. Where compared with another copy, unresolved V genes explain less than half of these, and the others have no known cause. This sample lists approximately 95,000 clones; roughly 95% were detected once. The top ten clones comprise 0.3% to 0.35% of the sample.

This clonotype was obtained from a human donor in good health. Sequenced sample: T cells isolated from PBMCs. The receptor chain draws on TRBV19 and TRBJ1-1; 8 middle bases align to TRBD1. The CDR3 protein is CASSILDRALREAFF. The nucleotides read TGTGCCAGTAGTATATTGGACAGGGCCCTACGTGAAGCTTTCTTT.